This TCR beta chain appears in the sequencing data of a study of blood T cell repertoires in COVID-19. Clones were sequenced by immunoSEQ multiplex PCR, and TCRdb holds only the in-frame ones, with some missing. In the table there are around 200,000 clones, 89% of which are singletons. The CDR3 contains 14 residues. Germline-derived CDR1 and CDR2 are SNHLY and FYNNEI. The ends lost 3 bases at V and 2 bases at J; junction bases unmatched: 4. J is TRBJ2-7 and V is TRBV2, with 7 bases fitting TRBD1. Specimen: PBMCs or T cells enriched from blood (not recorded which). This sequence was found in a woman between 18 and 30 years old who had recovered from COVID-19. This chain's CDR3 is CASSEATGAYEQYF. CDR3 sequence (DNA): TGTGCCAGCAGTGAGGCCACAGGGGCCTACGAGCAGTACTTC.